Listed below are T cell receptor beta chains from one sample, sequenced in a study of technical replicates of blood from several donors. The table came from immunoSEQ multiplex PCR; TCRdb's copy has only in-frame clones and leaves some out. This table holds approximately 69,000 clones, approximately 97% found once. The sequenced sample was T cells isolated from PBMCs. The source is a human donor in good health. The CDR3 runs from the conserved cysteine through the conserved F or W. A D gene is named only where the DNA matches it firmly.

j_gene | v_gene | d_gene | CDR3aa | CDR3nt
TRBJ1-4 | TRBV7-6 | . | CASSLGGGRNEKLFF | TGTGCCAGCAGCTTAGGGGGGGGTAGGAATGAAAAACTGTTTTTT
TRBJ2-3 | TRBV28 | . | CASSLSGPDTQYF | TGTGCCAGCAGTTTATCAGGTCCAGATACGCAGTATTTT
TRBJ2-5 | TRBV7-3 | . | CASSETGTRQETQYF | TGTGCCAGCAGCGAGACAGGGACTCGTCAAGAGACCCAGTACTTC
TRBJ1-4 | TRBV6-1 | . | CASSVRSEKLFF | TGTGCCAGCAGTGTTCGGAGTGAAAAACTGTTTTTT
TRBJ1-1 | TRBV5-4 | . | CASSLGSGGYTEAFF | TGTGCCAGCAGCTTGGGTTCCGGGGGGTACACTGAAGCTTTCTTT
TRBJ2-7 | TRBV6-1 | . | CASASKGVYEQYF | TGTGCCAGCGCTTCTAAGGGGGTCTACGAGCAGTACTTC
TRBJ1-1 | TRBV5-1 | TRBD1 | CASSLRVATRDRNTEAFF | TGCGCCAGCAGCCTACGTGTGGCAACCCGGGACAGAAACACTGAAGCTTTCTTT
TRBJ2-7 | TRBV10-2 | TRBD2 | CASRVGLAGSSYEQYF | TGCGCCAGCAGAGTGGGACTAGCGGGTTCCTCCTACGAGCAGTACTTC
TRBJ1-1 | TRBV7-3 | . | CASSPGGYTEAFF | TGTGCCAGCAGCCCGGGGGGGTACACTGAAGCTTTCTTT
TRBJ2-1 | TRBV15 | TRBD1 | CATSRGRQGDDEQFF | TGTGCCACCAGCAGAGGAAGACAGGGGGATGATGAGCAGTTCTTC
TRBJ1-2 | TRBV28 | TRBD1 | CASSSDQTQGYGYTF | TGTGCCAGCAGTTCGGATCAGACACAGGGGTATGGCTACACCTTC
TRBJ2-5 | TRBV9 | . | CASSVSETQYF | TGTGCCAGCAGCGTATCGGAGACCCAGTACTTC
TRBJ2-7 | TRBV6-1 | . | CASSELDFYEQYF | TGTGCCAGCAGTGAACTTGACTTCTACGAGCAGTACTTC
TRBJ2-2 | TRBV7-6 | . | CASSPLGELFF | TGTGCCAGCAGCCCCCTCGGGGAGCTGTTTTTT
TRBJ1-1 | TRBV7-8 | . | CASSLAPRTGGTEAFF | TGTGCCAGCAGCTTAGCTCCGAGGACTGGGGGGACTGAAGCTTTCTTT
TRBJ2-5 | TRBV2 | . | CASSVNSRETQYF | TGTGCCAGCAGTGTTAATAGTCGGGAGACCCAGTACTTC
TRBJ1-1 | TRBV10-3 | . | CAIRGGTWVNTEAFF | TGTGCCATCAGGGGGGGAACCTGGGTGAACACTGAAGCTTTCTTT
TRBJ2-1 | TRBV6-5 | . | CASSLGHFNEQFF | TGTGCCAGCAGCCTGGGACACTTCAATGAGCAGTTCTTC